This entry concerns a single T cell receptor (beta chain). Clones were read by immunoSEQ multiplex PCR, and TCRdb kept only the in-frame ones, dropping some. This table has 35,000 to 55,000 clones, 85% to 95% appearing once. Per germline, CDR1 SGHRS and CDR2 YFSETQ. This CDR3 spans 16 amino acids. V shed 3 bases, J shed 2 bases, and the junction held 7 bases outside the gene matches. The entry originates in a study of T cell changes during pregnancy in multiple sclerosis. This TCR was recovered from a female donor with multiple sclerosis, enrolled in a pregnancy study. Sequencing used CD4+ T cells from peripheral blood mononuclear cells, obtained in the third trimester of pregnancy. The chain couples TRBV5-1 to TRBJ2-7; TRBD2 matches at 11 bases. The CDR3 DNA is TGCGCCAGCAGCTATCTCACTAGCGGGAGAACCTACGAGCAGTACTTC. This translates into CASSYLTSGRTYEQYF.